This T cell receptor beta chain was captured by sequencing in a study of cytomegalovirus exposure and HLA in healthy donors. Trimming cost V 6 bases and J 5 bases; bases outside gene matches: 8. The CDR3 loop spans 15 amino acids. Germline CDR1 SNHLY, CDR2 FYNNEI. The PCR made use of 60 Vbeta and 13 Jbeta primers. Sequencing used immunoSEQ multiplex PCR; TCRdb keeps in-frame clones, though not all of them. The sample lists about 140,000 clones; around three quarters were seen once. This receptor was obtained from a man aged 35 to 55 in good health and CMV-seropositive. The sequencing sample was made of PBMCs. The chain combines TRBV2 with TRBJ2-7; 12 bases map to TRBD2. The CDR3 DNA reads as TGTGCCAGCAGCGCTCTAGCGGGAGGGAAGAACGAGCAGTACTTC. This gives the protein CASSALAGGKNEQYF. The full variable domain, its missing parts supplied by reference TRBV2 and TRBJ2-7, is EPEVTQTPSHQVTQMGQEVILRCVPISNHLYFYWYRQILGQKVEFLVSFYNNEISEKSEIFDDQFSVERPDGSNFTLKIRSTKLEDSAMYFCASSALAGGKNEQYFGPGTRLTVT.